What follows are 17 T cell receptor beta chains derived from one specimen sequenced in a study of human T cells and chemical hapten exposure. From the RACE reads, TCRdb called clonotypes with MiXCR, one entry per CDR3 protein. The table has around 340,000 distinct CDR3 sequences, approximately 6.3% seen once. Time point here: patch test 1, 2 weeks after DPC sensitization. As for treatment: therapeutic diphenylcyclopropenone sensitization with weekly scalp DPC. The material sequenced was whole blood, taken in connection with sensitization to the hapten diphenylcyclopropenone (DPC). The receptors here all came from a woman aged 18-30 years with alopecia areata. Some clones in this sample may be carry-over from other donors' samples.

This chain uses TRBV20-1 with TRBJ1-1, with D unresolved. Deletions cut 5 bases from V and 2 bases from J, with 12 bases between. Looked up from germline, CDR1 is DFQATT and CDR2 is SNEGSKA (reference sequence). CDR3 length: 13 amino acids. The CDR3 DNA is TGCAGTGCTTCCCTGGAGGAAAACACTGAAGCTTTCTTT. It specifies CSASLEENTEAFF.

This clonotype was found a few times. The J gene is TRBJ1-1, the V gene TRBV29-1; 8 nucleotides match TRBD1. Germline V gene sequence: CDR1 SQVTM, CDR2 ANQGSEA. CDR3 length: 15 residues. DNA of the CDR3: TGCAGAGAGCGACAGGGGCAGACTGAAGAAGGTGAAGCTTTCTTT. Its protein is CRERQGQTEEGEAFF.

This CDR3 is CASSKQRGGLWNEQFF. The CDR3 DNA is TGTGCCAGCAGCAAACAGCGGGGGGGCCTTTGGAATGAGCAGTTCTTC. The chain combines TRBV6-5 with TRBJ2-1; TRBD2 matches 10 bases. The V and J ends lost 6 bases and 7 bases, in that order; junction bases with no gene match: 12. Germline values: CDR1 MNHEY, CDR2 SVGAGI. This CDR3 has 16 amino acids.

This clonotype was observed a handful of times. This chain joins TRBV4-1 and TRBJ2-1; TRBD2 aligns across 7 bases. The germline V gene has CDR1 MGHRA and CDR2 YSYEKL. The CDR3 consists of 15 residues. J lost 7 bases, V lost 2 bases, and 8 bases had no gene match. CDR3 protein: CASSQSSGGLNEQFF. Written as DNA, the CDR3 is TGCGCCAGCAGCCAAAGTTCGGGGGGTTTGAATGAGCAGTTCTTC.

This chain links TRBV7-9 with TRBJ1-2, with D uncertain. V lost 1 base to trimming and J lost 0 bases, with 12 bases between them. CDR3 length: 16 amino acids. The germline gives CDR1 SEHNR, CDR2 FQNEAQ (reference sequence). The CDR3 region is CASSLVGGNANYGYTF. CDR3 nucleotides: TGTGCCAGCAGCTTAGTTGGAGGGAACGCTAACTATGGCTACACCTTC.

The chain has TRBV5-1 and TRBJ1-1; TRBD1 matches 10 bases. CDR1 is SGHRS, CDR2 YFSETQ, per germline. Trimming at V came to 2 bases and at J to 6 bases, leaving 7 bases not matched to a gene. This CDR3 comprises 15 residues. The CDR3 bases are TGCGCCAGCAGCTTCTACCGGGACAGGGGATCTGAAGCTTTCTTT. Translating it yields CASSFYRDRGSEAFF.

The chain combines TRBV2 with TRBJ1-6; D not certain. CDR1 SNHLY and CDR2 FYNNEI come from the germline V gene. This CDR3 has 13 residues. Trimming removed 7 bases at V and 9 bases at J, with 13 bases between. This chain's CDR3 is CASNRAARSPLHF. CDR3 bases: TGTGCCAGCAACCGGGCCGCCCGTTCACCCCTCCACTTT.

This clonotype was recorded at least ten times. CDR3 amino acids: CASSLSGTNTKQYF. In nucleotides, the CDR3 is TGTGCCAGCAGTCTCTCCGGGACGAATACAAAGCAGTACTTC. The J gene is TRBJ2-7, the V gene TRBV6-5; D may correspond to TRBD1 or TRBD2 (5 bases each). V dropped 5 bases and J dropped 8 bases, with 19 bases sitting between them. Germline-derived CDR1 and CDR2 are MNHEY and SVGAGI. This CDR3 has 14 amino acids.

The CDR3 DNA sequence: TGTGCCAGCAGTTATCCCGGACAGGTCGGGGACTATGGCTACACCTTC. Amino acid sequence: CASSYPGQVGDYGYTF. The chain employs TRBV6-2 or TRBV6-3 and TRBJ1-2; 7 bases map to TRBD1. The CDR3 length is 16 residues. Losses at the gene ends were 3 bases for V and 3 bases for J; bases not matched to a gene: 10. Germline CDR1 MNHEY, CDR2 SVGEGT.

The sample holds a few counts of this clonotype. The chain couples TRBV12-3 or TRBV12-4 to TRBJ2-5; TRBD2 matches 7 bases. V lost 1 base to trimming and J lost 13 bases; unmatched junction nucleotides: 9. This CDR3 spans 13 amino acids. This CDR3 is CASSLDQRGMRYF. CDR3 nucleotide sequence: TGTGCCAGCAGTTTAGACCAGCGGGGTATGAGGTACTTC.

This clonotype was recorded many times. The chain employs TRBV13 and TRBJ1-5; 8 bases agree with TRBD1. Trimming cost V 2 bases and J 0 bases; bases outside gene matches: 9. The V gene's germline CDR1 is PRHDT and CDR2 FYEKMQ (reference sequence). The CDR3 spans 18 residues. DNA of the CDR3: TGTGCCAGCAGCTTAAACAGGGGGGCCGGGTATAGCAATCAGCCCCAGCATTTT. Protein: CASSLNRGAGYSNQPQHF.

This clonotype was seen many times. J is TRBJ2-3 and V is TRBV12-3 or TRBV12-4; 7 nucleotides agree with TRBD1. The CDR3 consists of 14 residues. V lost 3 bases and J lost 5; bases outside the gene matches: 5. DNA for the CDR3: TGTGCCAGCAGTTTCCGACAGGGCCTAGATACGCAGTATTTT. It codes for CASSFRQGLDTQYF.

The V and J genes are TRBV6-2 or TRBV6-3 and TRBJ2-3, with TRBD1 matching 9 bases. After removal of 0 bases from V and 5 bases from J, the junction contained 3 bases not matched to a gene. In germline, CDR1 is MNHEY, CDR2 SVGEGT. The CDR3 covers 15 residues. The DNA for the CDR3 is TGTGCCAGCAGTTACTCGGACAGGGGCGTAGATACGCAGTATTTT. Its translation: CASSYSDRGVDTQYF.

The chain carries TRBV6-5 and TRBJ1-3; no reliable D call. The CDR3 is 11 residues long. Trimming took 7 bases from V and 4 from J, leaving 5 bases between them. Per germline, CDR1 MNHEY and CDR2 SVGAGI. CDR3 sequence (DNA): TGTGCCAGCAAATTCGGAAACACCATATATTTT. Translation: CASKFGNTIYF.

The CDR3 nucleotides read TGTGCCAGCAGTTACCGGTGGCTGGGGGAATATAATTCACCCCTCCACTTT. This gives the protein CASSYRWLGEYNSPLHF. The rearrangement uses TRBV6-5 and TRBJ1-6; weak D call: TRBD1 (5 bases). Trimming shortened V by 2 bases and J by 4 bases, and 15 bases separated the two germline ends. The CDR3 sequence is 17 residues long. Germline loops: CDR1 MNHEY, CDR2 SVGAGI.

This clonotype was counted a few times. The V and J genes are TRBV7-9 and TRBJ1-2, with TRBD1 matching over 8 bases. There are 15 residues in the CDR3. Trimming cost V 4 bases and J 8 bases; bases outside gene matches: 12. Germline V gene lookup returns CDR1 SEHNR and CDR2 FQNEAQ (reference sequence). The CDR3 DNA is TGTGCCAGCAGCTCCCCTGCGGACAGGGTCGACGGCTACACCTTC. It specifies CASSSPADRVDGYTF.

In this sample, this clonotype turned up a few times. The chain combines TRBV6-2 or TRBV6-3 with TRBJ2-7, with 7 nucleotides matching TRBD1. The V and J ends lost 7 bases and 4 bases, in that order; junction bases with no gene match: 7. CDR1 and CDR2 (germline): MNHEY, SVGEGT. There are 13 residues in the CDR3. The chain's CDR3 is CASNRGTVYEQYF. The DNA of the CDR3 is TGTGCCAGCAACCGAGGGACAGTGTACGAGCAGTACTTC.